The 21 T cell receptor beta chains in this list originate from one sample, sequenced in a study of blood T cells in healthy people across ages. It was with a sample-barcoded 5' primer and a J-beta primer mix that a second PCR of about 6 to 11 cycles was run. TCRdb independently ran MiXCR on the 5' RACE reads; one entry per CDR3 protein. In the table there are roughly 1,300,000 distinct CDR3 sequences, approximately 60% of which are singletons. Sequencing used blood. The receptor set was obtained from a man aged 18 to 29 in good health.

The chain uses TRBV20-1 and TRBJ2-7, with D possibly called TRBD1 or TRBD2 (6 bases each). The germline CDR1 and CDR2 sequences are DFQATT and SNEGSKA (reference sequence). The ends were cut back, 3 bases at V and 2 bases at J, with 14 bases in the middle. This CDR3 is built from 14 residues. DNA for the CDR3: TGCAGTGCTAGGGGGCGGGACACTACCTACGAGCAGTACTTC. As protein: CSARGRDTTYEQYF.

The chain carries TRBV20-1 and TRBJ2-7, with 8 bases identical to TRBD2. CDR1 and CDR2 from the germline V gene are DFQATT and SNEGSKA (reference sequence). This CDR3 comprises 12 residues. With 2 bases clipped from V and 10 bases from J, the junction kept 7 bases outside the gene matches. The CDR3 loop reads CSARRLAGEQYF. In DNA form, the CDR3 reads TGCAGTGCTAGACGGCTAGCGGGCGAACAGTACTTC.

This sequence joins TRBV20-1 and TRBJ1-1; TRBD1 might be the D (6 bases). In germline, CDR1 is DFQATT, CDR2 SNEGSKA (reference sequence). There are 12 residues in the CDR3. The CDR3 reads CRRGTSNTEAFF. CDR3 nucleotides: TGCAGGAGAGGGACATCGAACACTGAAGCTTTCTTT.

As to this clonotype: One junction end disagrees with the germline gene, perhaps due to a read error. This rearrangement joins TRBV11-1 to TRBJ2-1; the D gene could be TRBD1 or TRBD2 (5 bases each). The CDR3 totals 15 residues. The germline V gene has CDR1 SGHAT and CDR2 FQDESV (reference sequence). CDR3 nucleotides: TGTGTCAGCAGCTTAGGGGTCACTAGAGGCGCTGAGCAGTTCTTC. Translation: CVSSLGVTRGAEQFF. The full variable domain, with the rest looked up from reference TRBV11-1 and TRBJ2-1, is EAEVAQSPRYKITEKSQAVAFWCDPISGHATLYWYRQILGQGPELLVQFQDESVVDDSQLPKDRFSAERLKGVDSTLKIQPAELGDSAMYLCVSSLGVTRGAEQFFGPGTRLTVL.

The chain links TRBV6-1 to TRBJ2-5, with 10 bases aligning to TRBD1. The CDR3 is made up of 17 amino acids. Germline CDR1 MNHNS, CDR2 SASEGT. V gave up 3 bases and J gave up 4 bases; unmatched junction bases: 11. CDR3: CASSDPGQGRSLETQYF. The CDR3 DNA follows: TGTGCCAGCAGTGACCCGGGACAGGGGCGCTCTTTAGAGACCCAGTACTTC.

The V and J genes are TRBV7-9 and TRBJ2-7; no clear D gene. Per germline, CDR1 SEHNR and CDR2 FQNEAQ (reference sequence). With 4 bases removed from V and 7 bases from J, the gap between germline ends came to 8 bases. The CDR3 spans 11 residues. The chain's CDR3 is CASSWDREQYF. DNA for the CDR3: TGTGCCAGCAGCTGGGATAGGGAGCAGTACTTC.

The rearrangement links TRBV5-1 to TRBJ1-1; TRBD1 matches at 11 bases. Germline loops: CDR1 SGHRS, CDR2 YFSETQ. V lost 2 bases, J lost 6 bases, and 3 bases stayed unmatched. The CDR3 length is 14 residues. The DNA for the CDR3 is TGCGCCAGCAGCTTAACGGGACAGGGGGCTGAAGCTTTCTTT. Protein sequence: CASSLTGQGAEAFF.

This clonotype was seen only a few times. This chain joins TRBV25-1 and TRBJ1-6; D may be TRBD1 (5 bases). Trimming took off 2 bases at V and 10 bases at J, with 12 bases between the two ends. CDR1 is MGHDK, CDR2 SYGVNS, per germline. The length of the CDR3 is 14 residues. The CDR3 DNA is TGTGCCAGCAGTGAACGCGGGGGGAACTCACCCCTCCACTTT. Translated: CASSERGGNSPLHF.

This rearrangement joins TRBV4-1 to TRBJ2-5; D might be TRBD1 (6 bases). Trimming pared 0 bases from V and 2 bases from J, leaving 10 bases between. This CDR3 contains 15 residues. Germline CDR1 is MGHRA and CDR2 is YSYEKL. The CDR3 DNA reads TGCGCCAGCAGCCAAGACAGGGGATGGCAAGAGACCCAGTACTTC. It translates to CASSQDRGWQETQYF.

The chain's CDR3 is CASSKGGRPTDTQYF. The CDR3 DNA sequence: TGTGCCAGCAGTAAGGGCGGGAGGCCCACAGATACGCAGTATTTT. The chain joins TRBV12-3 or TRBV12-4 to TRBJ2-3; the match to TRBD2 covers 8 bases. The CDR3 sequence is 15 residues long. Trimming cost V 5 bases and J 2 bases; bases outside gene matches: 6.

This clonotype was recorded a few times. The chain links TRBV27 to TRBJ2-1; 11 nucleotides match TRBD2. Germline CDR1 reads MNHEY; CDR2 reads SMNVEV (reference sequence). CDR3 length: 15 amino acids. The J segment lost 5 bases and the V segment lost 6 bases, leaving 6 bases of the junction unmatched. CDR3 sequence (DNA): TGTGCCAGCAGCCATGGGACTAGCGGACACAATGAGCAGTTCTTC. Translating it yields CASSHGTSGHNEQFF.

The chain carries TRBV10-3 and TRBJ2-5; unclear D gene. The CDR3 totals 12 residues. CDR1 and CDR2 from the germline V gene are ENHRY and SYGVKD. V lost 3 bases to trimming and J lost 7 bases, with 9 bases between them. The DNA of the CDR3 is TGTGCCATCAGTGAAGGTCGCGCGACCCAGTACTTC. As protein: CAISEGRATQYF.

The CDR3 DNA reads as TGCAGTGCTAGAGATCGACTAGCGGGAGTGGACAATGAGCAGTTCTTC. Amino acid sequence: CSARDRLAGVDNEQFF. The chain joins TRBV20-1 to TRBJ2-1; 12 nucleotides agree with TRBD2. The CDR3 runs 16 residues. V dropped 0 bases and J dropped 5; count of bases not matched to a gene: 5. Germline CDR1 reads DFQATT; CDR2 reads SNEGSKA (reference sequence).

The V gene is TRBV4-3, the J gene TRBJ2-7, with D tentatively TRBD2 (5 bases). Between the trimmed V and J ends, which lost 0 bases and 7 bases, there was a span of 16 bases. The CDR3 extends over 15 amino acids. Germline V CDR1 and CDR2: LGHNA, YSLEER. The CDR3 protein is CASSQDQRASQEQYF. CDR3 DNA: TGCGCCAGCAGCCAAGATCAGAGGGCGTCCCAGGAGCAGTACTTC.

The chain combines TRBV7-2 with TRBJ2-1, with 7 bases fitting TRBD1. Germline trimming cut 5 bases from V and 4 bases from J; bases unmatched to any gene: 8. This CDR3 region has 15 residues. Germline CDR1 is SGHTA and CDR2 is FQGNSA. In nucleotides, the CDR3 is TGTGCCAGCAGCCCTGGGGGACAGAATTACAATGAGCAGTTCTTC. Translating gives CASSPGGQNYNEQFF.

This clonotype was found once. The junction differs from germline at one of its ends, possibly a read error. CDR3 coding DNA: TGTGCTAGCAGCTTAGGAGCGGGACAGGGCGACGAGCAGTACTTC. The encoded protein is CASSLGAGQGDEQYF. The genes are TRBV7-7 and TRBJ2-4; 9 bases fit TRBD1. The DNA end lines up better with TRBJ2-7; the J call may be wrong. Germline assignment: CDR1 SSHAT and CDR2 FNYEAQ (reference sequence). The CDR3 is made up of 15 amino acids.

V and J are TRBV3-1 and TRBJ2-1; 9 positions agree with TRBD1. Germline V lookup: CDR1 LGHDT, CDR2 YNNKEL (reference sequence). The CDR3 has 16 residues. V was pared by 4 bases and J by 8 bases, with 12 bases of the junction left unmatched. The CDR3 protein is CASSRYRDRAIDEQFF. For the CDR3, the DNA is TGTGCCAGCAGCCGGTACCGGGACAGGGCTATCGATGAGCAGTTCTTC.

The chain recombines TRBV20-1 with TRBJ2-2; maybe TRBD2 (5 bases). This CDR3 spans 15 amino acids. V dropped 1 base and J dropped 8 bases, with 17 bases sitting between them. Germline CDR1 reads DFQATT; CDR2 reads SNEGSKA (reference sequence). CDR3: CSARVSGLKTGELFF. In nucleotides, the CDR3 is TGCAGTGCTAGAGTTTCTGGACTGAAGACTGGGGAGCTGTTTTTT.

The chain is built from TRBV29-1 and TRBJ2-1, with D tentatively TRBD2 (5 bases). This CDR3 region has 9 residues. Trimming pared 6 bases from V and 10 bases from J, leaving 7 bases between. Germline V gives CDR1 SQVTM, CDR2 ANQGSEA. The CDR3 region is CSVRAEQFF. The CDR3 DNA reads as TGCAGCGTGCGGGCCGAGCAGTTCTTC.

The chain is built from TRBV24-1 and TRBJ2-3; D ambiguous. Trimming left V 8 bases short and J 3 bases short, with 11 bases between. CDR3 length: 13 amino acids. CDR1 KGHDR and CDR2 SFDVKD come from the germline V gene. The CDR3 region is CATNSGVTDTQYF. The CDR3 nucleotides read TGTGCCACCAATTCGGGCGTGACAGATACGCAGTATTTT.

This clonotype occurred a few times. The V and J genes are TRBV20-1 and TRBJ2-5, with D possibly TRBD2 on 6 matching bases. The CDR3 sequence is 13 residues long. Germline V gene data show CDR1 as DFQATT and CDR2 as SNEGSKA (reference sequence). With 2 bases removed from V and 5 bases from J, the gap between germline ends came to 12 bases. In DNA form, the CDR3 reads TGCAGTGCTAGACAAGCGGGTCAGGAGACCCAGTACTTC. It encodes CSARQAGQETQYF.